These 19 T cell receptor beta chains were all obtained from the same sample, sequenced in a study of T cell responses to AZD1222 COVID-19 vaccine. The data were produced by immunoSEQ multiplex PCR, yet TCRdb's version contains in-frame clones alone and is incomplete. This sample yields 60,000 to 75,000 clones, of which roughly 90% are seen a single time; 4% to 5% belongs to the top ten. The sequenced sample was peripheral blood, obtained on day 0 of AZD1222 vaccination. These TCRs come from an adult in good health.

The J gene is TRBJ1-6, the V gene TRBV11-2, with D maybe TRBD1 (5 bases). The V end lost 3 bases, the J end lost 7 bases, and 10 bases lay between the germline ends. The germline V gene has CDR1 SGHAT and CDR2 FQNNGV. CDR3 length equals 14 residues. DNA for the CDR3: TGTGCCAGCAGCTTCGGACAAAGAAATTCACCCCTCCACTTT. Encoded protein: CASSFGQRNSPLHF. The full variable domain, rest sourced from reference TRBV11-2 and TRBJ1-6, is EAGVAQSPRYKIIEKRQSVAFWCNPISGHATLYWYQQILGQGPKLLIQFQNNGVVDDSQLPKDRFSAERLKGVDSTLKIQPAKLEDSAVYLCASSFGQRNSPLHFGNGTRLTVT.

The J gene is TRBJ1-2, the V gene TRBV7-9; D is undetermined. The V gene lost 5 bases and the J gene lost 0 bases, with 10 bases spanning the gap. CDR3 size: 14 residues. Looked up from germline, CDR1 is SEHNR and CDR2 is FQNEAQ (reference sequence). The DNA for the CDR3 is TGTGCCAGCAGCCCGGGAGGATCTAACTATGGCTACACCTTC. Its protein product is CASSPGGSNYGYTF.

The chain carries TRBV19 and TRBJ1-1; 7 nucleotides align to TRBD1. Germline values: CDR1 LNHDA, CDR2 SQIVND (reference sequence). Trimming removed 6 bases from V and 7 bases from J; junction bases left unmatched: 14. There are 15 residues in the CDR3. CDR3: CASRRTGANVGEAFF. CDR3 nucleotides: TGTGCCAGTAGAAGAACAGGGGCCAACGTTGGTGAAGCTTTCTTT.

The DNA for the CDR3 is TGTGCCATCAGTGACCCAGGGTCTAATGAAAAACTGTTTTTT. As protein: CAISDPGSNEKLFF. The chain links TRBV10-3 to TRBJ1-4, with a weak D call TRBD1 (5 bases). CDR1 and CDR2 from the germline V gene are ENHRY and SYGVKD. The CDR3 is 14 amino acids. V lost 3 bases, J lost 3 bases, and 8 bases lay in between.

This chain uses TRBV5-1 with TRBJ2-5, with D perhaps matching TRBD1 (6 bases). The CDR3 has 15 amino acids. Germline assignment: CDR1 SGHRS and CDR2 YFSETQ. V was pared by 0 bases and J by 4 bases, with 13 bases between. The CDR3 DNA is TGCGCCAGCAGCTTGGGGCAGGGGATTGGAGAGACCCAGTACTTC. As protein: CASSLGQGIGETQYF.

V is TRBV6-2 or TRBV6-3 and J is TRBJ1-3; D possibly corresponds to TRBD1 (5 bases). Between the trimmed V and J ends, which lost 0 bases and 0 bases, there was a span of 6 bases. The CDR3 totals 15 residues. CDR1 is MNHEY, CDR2 SVGEGT, per germline. CDR3 region: CASSYSGTSGNTIYF. CDR3 coding DNA: TGTGCCAGCAGTTACTCCGGGACCTCTGGAAACACCATATATTTT.

The chain links TRBV19 to TRBJ2-3; no firm D call. This CDR3 region has 13 residues. Germline assignment: CDR1 LNHDA and CDR2 SQIVND (reference sequence). V lost 3 bases to trimming and J lost 1 base, with 5 bases between them. The CDR3 loop is CASSMSGTDTQYF. For the CDR3, the DNA is TGTGCCAGTAGTATGAGTGGCACAGATACGCAGTATTTT.

The chain recombines TRBV11-3 with TRBJ1-1, with a weak D call TRBD1 (5 bases). The CDR3 runs to 15 residues. Trimming shortened V by 5 bases and J by 0 bases, and 13 bases separated the two germline ends. From germline, CDR1 is SGHNT and CDR2 YENEEA. DNA for the CDR3: TGTGCCAGCAGCCCTGTGCGGGGGTTGAACACTGAAGCTTTCTTT. This gives the protein CASSPVRGLNTEAFF.

The chain combines TRBV13 with TRBJ2-7; TRBD1 matches 9 bases. The CDR3 consists of 15 residues. Germline V gene sequence: CDR1 PRHDT, CDR2 FYEKMQ (reference sequence). The V segment lost 0 bases and the J segment 1 base; nucleotides outside the gene matches: 1. CDR3 coding DNA: TGTGCCAGCAGCTTAGGAGGGACAGGGTCCTACGAGCAGTACTTC. Its translation is CASSLGGTGSYEQYF.

In this sample, this clone turned up once. This CDR3 reads CSARQGSGGYTF. CDR3 nucleotides: TGCAGCGCCCGACAGGGTTCAGGCGGCTACACCTTC. The chain has TRBV29-1 and TRBJ1-2, with 7 bases that match TRBD1. The CDR3 has 12 amino acids. Germline V CDR1 and CDR2: SQVTM, ANQGSEA. J was trimmed by 8 bases and V by 7 bases; bases with no gene match: 10. Full variable domain (outside the CDR3, taken from reference TRBV29-1 and TRBJ1-2): SAVISQKPSRDICQRGTSLTIQCQVDSQVTMMFWYRQQPGQSLTLIATANQGSEATYESGFVIDKFPISRPNLTFSTLTVSNMSPEDSSIYLCSARQGSGGYTFGSGTRLTVV.

The chain recombines TRBV5-6 with TRBJ2-7; D is perhaps TRBD2 (7 bases). Germline CDR1 and CDR2: SGHDT and YYEEEE. This CDR3 spans 15 amino acids. The V end lost 4 bases, the J end lost 5 bases, and 19 bases lay between the germline ends. The DNA of the CDR3 is TGTGCCAGCAGCCGAAGGGGGGGCGGCGGCCACGAGCAGTACTTC. Protein: CASSRRGGGGHEQYF.

This clone was detected once. The V call is TRBV9, the J call TRBJ1-5, with no clear D. V gave up 0 bases and J gave up 0 bases, with 4 bases separating them. Looked up from germline, CDR1 is SGDLS and CDR2 is YYNGEE. The length of the CDR3 is 14 residues. CDR3 sequence (DNA): TGTGCCAGCAGCGTAGGTTTTAGCAATCAGCCCCAGCATTTT. Amino acid sequence: CASSVGFSNQPQHF.

The V gene is TRBV6-4, the J gene TRBJ1-4; possible D gene TRBD1, 5 bases. This CDR3 is 13 amino acids long. The germline V and J ends were trimmed by 6 bases and 6 bases, with 11 bases remaining between them. Germline V gives CDR1 MRHNA, CDR2 SNTAGT. CDR3 residues: CASRGLYHEKLFF. CDR3 DNA sequence: TGTGCCAGCAGGGGACTGTATCATGAAAAACTGTTTTTT.

This clone was seen just once. This chain joins TRBV7-9 and TRBJ2-7, with D possibly being TRBD2 (6 bases). With 5 bases removed from V and 4 bases from J, the gap between germline ends came to 15 bases. The CDR3 has 14 amino acids. The germline V gene encodes CDR1 SEHNR and CDR2 FQNEAQ (reference sequence). CDR3 region: CASSPRGTPYEQYF. CDR3 DNA: TGTGCCAGCAGCCCCCGGGGGACCCCATACGAGCAGTACTTC.

The V gene is TRBV11-2, the J gene TRBJ1-5; D remains unclear. V was cut by 6 bases and J by 5 bases, with 11 bases left in between. The CDR3 contains 13 residues. Germline CDR1 reads SGHAT; CDR2 reads FQNNGV. The CDR3 reads CASSPDGYQPQHF. The CDR3 DNA reads as TGTGCCAGCAGTCCAGACGGGTATCAGCCCCAGCATTTT. Using reference TRBV11-2 and TRBJ1-5 for the parts outside the CDR3, the full variable domain is EAGVAQSPRYKIIEKRQSVAFWCNPISGHATLYWYQQILGQGPKLLIQFQNNGVVDDSQLPKDRFSAERLKGVDSTLKIQPAKLEDSAVYLCASSPDGYQPQHFGDGTRLSIL.

The V and J genes are TRBV4-1 and TRBJ2-3; perhaps TRBD1 as D (5 bases). This CDR3 comprises 16 residues. The germline V gene has CDR1 MGHRA and CDR2 YSYEKL. Trimming cost V 4 bases and J 3 bases, with 17 bases left between them. As DNA, the CDR3 is TGCGCCAGCAGCCGGGGCCAAGGTTCCCGGACAGATACGCAGTATTTT. Translation gives CASSRGQGSRTDTQYF.

V gene TRBV6-5 combines with J gene TRBJ1-1; D may be TRBD1 (5 bases). Deletions cut 5 bases from V and 4 bases from J, with 17 bases between. Germline lookup yields CDR1 MNHEY and CDR2 SVGAGI. The CDR3 length is 15 residues. The CDR3 here is CASSPGGRAGTEAFF. Here the CDR3 DNA reads TGTGCCAGCAGTCCCGGGGGAAGGGCGGGCACTGAAGCTTTCTTT.

The chain recombines TRBV5-1 with TRBJ1-1; the D gene is possibly TRBD1 (5 bases). V was clipped by 5 bases and J by 2 bases, with 13 bases between them. CDR1 is SGHRS and CDR2 is YFSETQ in the germline V gene. The CDR3 length is 14 residues. The CDR3 region is CASSLPGPNTEAFF. Here the CDR3 DNA reads TGCGCCAGCAGTTTACCGGGACCAAACACTGAAGCTTTCTTT.

This chain uses TRBV5-5 with TRBJ1-5; D gene uncertain. Germline loops: CDR1 SGHKS, CDR2 YYEKEE (reference sequence). Deletions cut 0 bases from V and 0 bases from J, with 4 bases between. CDR3 size: 14 residues. The CDR3: CASSLVSSNQPQHF. The CDR3 region has the DNA TGTGCCAGCAGCTTGGTTTCTAGCAATCAGCCCCAGCATTTT. The full variable domain, rest sourced from reference TRBV5-5 and TRBJ1-5, is DAGVTQSPTHLIKTRGQQVTLRCSPISGHKSVSWYQQVLGQGPQFIFQYYEKEERGRGNFPDRFSARQFPNYSSELNVNALLLGDSALYLCASSLVSSNQPQHFGDGTRLSIL.